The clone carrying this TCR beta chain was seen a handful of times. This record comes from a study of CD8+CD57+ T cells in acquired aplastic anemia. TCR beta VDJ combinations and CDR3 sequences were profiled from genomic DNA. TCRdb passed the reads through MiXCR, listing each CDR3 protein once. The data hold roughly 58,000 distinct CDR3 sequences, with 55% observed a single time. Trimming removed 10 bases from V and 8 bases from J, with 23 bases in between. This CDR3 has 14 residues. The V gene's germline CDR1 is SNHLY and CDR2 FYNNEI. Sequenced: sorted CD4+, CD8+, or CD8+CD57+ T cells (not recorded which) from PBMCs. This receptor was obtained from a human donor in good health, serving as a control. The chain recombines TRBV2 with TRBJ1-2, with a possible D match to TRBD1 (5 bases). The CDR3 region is CANYQRWTSQGYTF. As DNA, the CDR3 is TGTGCCAACTACCAGAGGTGGACAAGTCAGGGCTACACCTTC.